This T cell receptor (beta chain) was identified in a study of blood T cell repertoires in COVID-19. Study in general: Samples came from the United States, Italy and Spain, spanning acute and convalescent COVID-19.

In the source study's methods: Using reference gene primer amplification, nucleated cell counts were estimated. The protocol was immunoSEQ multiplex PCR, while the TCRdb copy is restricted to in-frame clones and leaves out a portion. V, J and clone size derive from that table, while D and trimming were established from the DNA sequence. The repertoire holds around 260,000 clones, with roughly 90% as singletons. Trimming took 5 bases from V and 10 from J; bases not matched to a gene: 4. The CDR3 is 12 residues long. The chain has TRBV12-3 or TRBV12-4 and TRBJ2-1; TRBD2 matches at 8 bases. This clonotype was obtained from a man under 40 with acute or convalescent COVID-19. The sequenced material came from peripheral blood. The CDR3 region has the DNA TGTGCCAGCAGTCTTCGGACTAGCGAGCAGTTCTTC. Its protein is CASSLRTSEQFF.